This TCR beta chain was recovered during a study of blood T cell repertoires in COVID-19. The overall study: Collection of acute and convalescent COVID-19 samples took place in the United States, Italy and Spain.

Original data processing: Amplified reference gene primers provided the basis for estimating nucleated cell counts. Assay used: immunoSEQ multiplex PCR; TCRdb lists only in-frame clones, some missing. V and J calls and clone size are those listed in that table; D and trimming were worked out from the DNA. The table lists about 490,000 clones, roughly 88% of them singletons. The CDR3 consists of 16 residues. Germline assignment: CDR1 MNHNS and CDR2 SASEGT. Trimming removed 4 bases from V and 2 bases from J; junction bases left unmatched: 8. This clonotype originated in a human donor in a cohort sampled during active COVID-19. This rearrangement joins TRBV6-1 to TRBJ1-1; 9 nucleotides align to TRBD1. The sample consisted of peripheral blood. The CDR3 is CASSGQPQGANTEAFF. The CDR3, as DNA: TGTGCCAGCAGTGGCCAACCACAGGGGGCTAACACTGAAGCTTTCTTT.